This T cell receptor (beta chain) was obtained from a study of blood T cell repertoires in COVID-19 (TCRdb year 2020). In the study overall: Samples from collaborators originated in the United States, Italy and Spain and spanned both the acute and convalescent phases of COVID-19. The prospective study material was composed of cDNA or gDNA derived from T cells, B-cell-depleted T cells, or PBMCs. Deeply sampled blood TCRbeta repertoires from subjects exposed to, actively infected with, or recovered from COVID-19 were included in the dataset. The repertoires were released in a freely available public database meant as a resource for research on the immune response to SARS-CoV-2. The samples were drawn from two sources: the first 160 participants of the ongoing ImmuneRACE study, and 950 to 1,500 subjects contributed by 6 global collaborators. The sample metadata nearly always contained a de-identified subject ID, COVID-19 status, age in years and sex. Where available, HLA class I and class II types were taken from metadata supplied by the sample provider and were not determined by assay-based typing. Broader findings and caveats from the paper: How much clinical and demographic metadata was included differed by source and by participant, and the metadata was provided uncurated.

V ends up 5 bases short and J 8 bases short, with an unmatched junction base count of 11. The CDR3, cysteine through phenylalanine, is 15 amino acids long. Of all the DNA, just the CDR3 is kept, 45 bases in frame from base 1. Based on the germline V gene, the CDR1 and CDR2 sequences are MDHEN and SYDVKM. Each collaborating institution followed its own protocols to collect whole blood in K2EDTA tubes. For TCRbeta analysis, collaborator samples were shipped as frozen whole blood, as isolated PBMCs, or as DNA extracted from either sample type. This clone was observed a single time. No antigen is known for it. Base qualities are not recorded, but no much larger clone differs from it by a single base. TCRbeta CDR3 regions were amplified from genomic DNA by means of the immunoSEQ Assay, a bias-controlled multiplex PCR. On the study's bioinformatics: Within the assay, amplification of reference gene primers was used to estimate how many nucleated cells each sample contained. To quantify the absolute abundance of each unique TCRbeta CDR3 rearrangement, sequence reads were collapsed and filtered. For each sample, productive Simpson clonality was calculated as the square root of Simpson's diversity index across productive rearrangements. This is the immuneACCESS table as TCRdb keeps it, with only in-frame sequences that have V and J called. A part of the clones is gone; compared with another copy, unresolved V genes explain less than half, and the rest is unexplained. The V and J calls and clone size come from that table; D and trimming were worked out from the DNA. The sample profile shows 230,000 or so clones; under 90% of them were found once. Jointly, the top ten make up roughly 21% of the sample.

This chain is built from TRBV28 and TRBJ1-2; 10 nucleotides in the junction match TRBD1. Sequencing was performed on peripheral blood. The receptor comes from a man aged 25 to 40 with active or convalescent COVID-19. DNA sequence: TGTGCCAGCAGTCGTCCGGGACAGGGGCATGGCGGCTACACCTTC. Its translation reads: CASSRPGQGHGGYTF.